The 5 T cell receptor beta chains reported below all come from one sample, sequenced in a study of blood T cells in healthy people across ages. Next came a second PCR, run for about 6 to 11 cycles, which used a sample-barcoded 5' primer along with a J-beta primer mix. TCRdb re-analysed the 5' RACE reads in MiXCR, keeping a single row per CDR3 protein. The top ten hold about a fifth of the sample, which has about a million distinct CDR3 sequences, around 54% seen once. Sequencing was performed on blood. Receptor source: a woman aged 55-70 years in good health.

CDR3: CASSFHDRGRFQETQYF. CDR3 coding DNA: TGTGCCAGCAGCTTTCATGACAGGGGGCGCTTCCAAGAGACCCAGTACTTC. The chain employs TRBV7-8 and TRBJ2-5, with TRBD1 matching 10 bases. The trim removed 3 bases at V and 1 base at J, leaving 8 bases unmatched. CDR1 SGHVS and CDR2 FQNEAQ come from the germline V gene. There are 17 residues in the CDR3.

In its sample, this clonotype was seen a few times. The chain has TRBV12-3 or TRBV12-4 and TRBJ2-6; D unresolved. Trimming left V 6 bases short and J 1 base short, with 13 bases between. This CDR3 contains 16 residues. The CDR3 DNA sequence: TGTGCCAGCAGACCCGGACGGATATCTGGGGCCAACGTCCTGACTTTC. Protein product: CASRPGRISGANVLTF.

The chain uses TRBV6-2 or TRBV6-3 and TRBJ1-5, with D possibly TRBD1 on 5 matching bases. V gave up 6 bases and J gave up 4 bases, with 10 bases separating them. CDR3 length: 13 amino acids. The germline V gene has CDR1 MNHEY and CDR2 SVGEGT. The CDR3 is CASRSTENQPQHF. CDR3 in DNA: TGTGCCAGCAGGTCGACAGAGAATCAGCCCCAGCATTTT.

This clonotype was picked up a small number of times. This chain links TRBV5-1 with TRBJ2-1; 12 nucleotides line up with TRBD2. The germline CDR1 and CDR2 sequences are SGHRS and YFSETQ. The CDR3 is made up of 15 amino acids. V was clipped by 3 bases and J by 10 bases; unmatched bases: 8. The CDR3 DNA reads as TGCGCCAGCAGCTCTGGTGGACTAGCGGGACTCGAGCAGTTCTTC. Translating it yields CASSSGGLAGLEQFF. Drawing the rest from reference TRBV5-1 and TRBJ2-1, the complete variable domain is KAGVTQTPRYLIKTRGQQVTLSCSPISGHRSVSWYQQTPGQGLQFLFEYFSETQRNKGNFPGRFSGRQFSNSRSEMNVSTLELGDSALYLCASSSGGLAGLEQFFGPGTRLTVL.

J is TRBJ2-7 and V is TRBV7-6; TRBD1 might be the D (6 bases). The germline V and J ends were trimmed by 2 bases and 6 bases, with 14 bases remaining between them. CDR1 and CDR2 from the germline V gene are SGHVS and FNYEAQ. The CDR3 is made up of 14 amino acids. Here the CDR3 DNA reads TGTGCCAGCAGCTTATCAGGGGTCTTAAGCGAGCAGTACTTC. Its translation: CASSLSGVLSEQYF.